The rows below give T cell receptor beta chains drawn from one sample of a study of OX40 agonist ivuxolimab in advanced cancers. TCRdb's copy holds only in-frame clones and misses some; the assay was immunoSEQ multiplex PCR. Among 45,000 to 50,000 clones listed, 88% were seen once. This material consisted of CD4+ or CD8+ T cells sorted from blood, taken in a trial of the OX40 agonist ivuxolimab. The origin of the receptors is an adult with an advanced solid tumor such as melanoma, head and neck, liver or kidney cancer. Both conserved end residues are part of each CDR3. Fields, in order: V gene, D gene, J gene, clone size, CDR3 protein, CDR3 DNA. D genes are given only for firm matches. Clone size, where shown, is once, few, many, or a class for clones that have expanded.

v_call: TRBV18; d_call: -; j_call: TRBJ2-4; clone_size: -; cdr3_aa: CASSPRDNPLAKNIQYF; cdr3_nt: TGTGCCAGCTCACCACGGGACAACCCGTTAGCCAAAAACATTCAGTACTTC
v_call: TRBV19; d_call: -; j_call: TRBJ2-2; clone_size: -; cdr3_aa: CASRPTANTGELFF; cdr3_nt: TGTGCCAGTAGACCGACAGCGAACACCGGGGAGCTGTTTTTT
v_call: TRBV21-1; d_call: -; j_call: TRBJ2-1; clone_size: -; cdr3_aa: CASSNPSPLAEDYNEQFF; cdr3_nt: TGTGCCAGCAGCAATCCCAGCCCCCTAGCGGAGGACTACAATGAGCAGTTCTTC
v_call: TRBV2; d_call: -; j_call: TRBJ1-3; clone_size: -; cdr3_aa: CASRGHSGNTIYF; cdr3_nt: TGTGCCAGCAGGGGACACTCTGGAAACACCATATATTTT
v_call: TRBV11-1; d_call: TRBD2; j_call: TRBJ2-7; clone_size: -; cdr3_aa: CASSPTGAERDPHEQYF; cdr3_nt: TGTGCCAGCAGCCCCACCGGCGCGGAGCGGGATCCCCACGAGCAGTACTTC
v_call: TRBV28; d_call: -; j_call: TRBJ2-7; clone_size: few; cdr3_aa: CASSPRGPYEQYF; cdr3_nt: TGTGCCAGCAGCCCCAGGGGCCCTTACGAGCAGTACTTC
v_call: TRBV18; d_call: -; j_call: TRBJ1-1; clone_size: -; cdr3_aa: CASSPLGQTEAFF; cdr3_nt: TGTGCCAGCTCACCCCTCGGACAAACTGAAGCTTTCTTT
v_call: TRBV7-9; d_call: TRBD1; j_call: TRBJ1-2; clone_size: -; cdr3_aa: CASSSAEGRGTFYGYTF; cdr3_nt: TGTGCCAGCAGCTCAGCGGAGGGCAGGGGGACTTTCTATGGCTACACCTTC
v_call: TRBV15; d_call: TRBD1; j_call: TRBJ2-1; clone_size: -; cdr3_aa: CATGDRYNEQFF; cdr3_nt: TGTGCCACCGGGGACAGATACAATGAGCAGTTCTTC
v_call: TRBV28; d_call: -; j_call: TRBJ2-1; clone_size: -; cdr3_aa: CASGAYNEQFF; cdr3_nt: TGTGCCAGCGGAGCTTACAATGAGCAGTTCTTC
v_call: TRBV6-1; d_call: -; j_call: TRBJ1-2; clone_size: -; cdr3_aa: CASSENGYGYTF; cdr3_nt: TGTGCCAGCAGTGAAAATGGCTATGGCTACACCTTC
v_call: TRBV19; d_call: -; j_call: TRBJ2-6; clone_size: -; cdr3_aa: CASSMRRAGANVLTF; cdr3_nt: TGTGCCAGTAGTATGAGGCGGGCTGGGGCCAACGTCCTGACTTTC
v_call: TRBV7-3; d_call: -; j_call: TRBJ2-2; clone_size: -; cdr3_aa: CASSESATGELFF; cdr3_nt: TGTGCCAGCAGCGAAAGTGCCACCGGGGAGCTGTTTTTT
v_call: TRBV9; d_call: TRBD2; j_call: TRBJ2-3; clone_size: -; cdr3_aa: CASSVATGREPTDTQYF; cdr3_nt: TGTGCCAGCAGCGTAGCTACGGGGCGGGAGCCCACAGATACGCAGTATTTT
v_call: TRBV7-2; d_call: -; j_call: TRBJ1-1; clone_size: -; cdr3_aa: CASSEWATEAFF; cdr3_nt: TGTGCCAGCAGCGAGTGGGCGACTGAAGCTTTCTTT
v_call: TRBV6-6; d_call: -; j_call: TRBJ2-3; clone_size: once; cdr3_aa: CASSYYRTDTQYF; cdr3_nt: TGTGCCAGCAGTTACTACCGCACAGATACGCAGTATTTT
v_call: TRBV5-1; d_call: -; j_call: TRBJ2-1; clone_size: -; cdr3_aa: CASSWGSTYYNEQFF; cdr3_nt: TGCGCCAGCAGCTGGGGGTCTACTTACTACAATGAGCAGTTCTTC
v_call: TRBV28; d_call: -; j_call: TRBJ1-1; clone_size: -; cdr3_aa: CASSRLVANTEAFF; cdr3_nt: TGTGCCAGCAGTCGCTTAGTGGCTAACACTGAAGCTTTCTTT
v_call: TRBV10-3; d_call: -; j_call: TRBJ1-1; clone_size: -; cdr3_aa: CAISVKTQPLNTEAFF; cdr3_nt: TGTGCCATCAGTGTGAAGACACAGCCCTTGAACACTGAAGCTTTCTTT
v_call: TRBV6-5; d_call: TRBD1; j_call: TRBJ2-7; clone_size: -; cdr3_aa: CASAPGTGPYEQYF; cdr3_nt: TGTGCCAGCGCCCCCGGGACAGGGCCTTACGAGCAGTACTTC
v_call: TRBV6-1; d_call: -; j_call: TRBJ1-2; clone_size: -; cdr3_aa: CASSEAHQGGGYTF; cdr3_nt: TGTGCCAGCAGTGAAGCGCATCAGGGCGGTGGCTACACCTTC
v_call: TRBV7-2; d_call: TRBD2; j_call: TRBJ2-3; clone_size: -; cdr3_aa: CASSLEPLREQVDTQYF; cdr3_nt: TGTGCCAGCAGCTTAGAACCCTTGCGGGAGCAAGTAGATACGCAGTATTTT
v_call: TRBV6-5; d_call: -; j_call: TRBJ2-5; clone_size: -; cdr3_aa: CASSYPPGETQYF; cdr3_nt: TGTGCCAGCAGTTACCCGCCGGGGGAGACCCAGTACTTC
v_call: TRBV10-3; d_call: -; j_call: TRBJ1-4; clone_size: -; cdr3_aa: CAIRGGEANEKLFF; cdr3_nt: TGTGCCATCAGGGGAGGGGAAGCTAATGAAAAACTGTTTTTT
v_call: TRBV6-1; d_call: -; j_call: TRBJ1-1; clone_size: -; cdr3_aa: CASSLERPLNTEAFF; cdr3_nt: TGTGCCAGCAGTCTCGAGAGGCCTTTGAACACTGAAGCTTTCTTT
v_call: TRBV25-1; d_call: -; j_call: TRBJ1-4; clone_size: -; cdr3_aa: CASSEGPNEKLFF; cdr3_nt: TGTGCCAGCAGTGAGGGGCCTAATGAAAAACTGTTTTTT
v_call: TRBV6-1; d_call: TRBD2; j_call: TRBJ2-3; clone_size: -; cdr3_aa: CASSGRSGRAGTDTQYF; cdr3_nt: TGTGCCAGCAGTGGCCGGAGCGGGAGGGCAGGCACAGATACGCAGTATTTT
v_call: TRBV2; d_call: TRBD2; j_call: TRBJ2-7; clone_size: -; cdr3_aa: CASIFSGGVKQYF; cdr3_nt: TGTGCCAGCATTTTCTCGGGAGGGGTTAAGCAGTACTTC
v_call: TRBV10-3; d_call: -; j_call: TRBJ1-4; clone_size: -; cdr3_aa: CAISGGQATNEKLFF; cdr3_nt: TGTGCCATCAGTGGTGGTCAGGCGACTAATGAAAAACTGTTTTTT
v_call: TRBV5-1; d_call: -; j_call: TRBJ1-2; clone_size: -; cdr3_aa: CASRVRDTGYTF; cdr3_nt: TGCGCCAGCAGGGTCCGGGACACCGGCTACACCTTC
v_call: TRBV19; d_call: TRBD1; j_call: TRBJ2-1; clone_size: -; cdr3_aa: CASKGKQGWNEQFF; cdr3_nt: TGTGCCAGTAAGGGGAAACAGGGGTGGAATGAGCAGTTCTTC
v_call: TRBV27; d_call: TRBD1; j_call: TRBJ2-5; clone_size: -; cdr3_aa: CASSPLQTGGAKETQYF; cdr3_nt: TGTGCCAGCAGTCCGCTCCAGACAGGGGGCGCGAAGGAGACCCAGTACTTC
v_call: TRBV2; d_call: TRBD2; j_call: TRBJ2-5; clone_size: -; cdr3_aa: CASSEDAPGRAGETQYF; cdr3_nt: TGTGCCAGCAGTGAAGATGCCCCGGGGAGGGCTGGGGAGACCCAGTACTTC
v_call: TRBV19; d_call: -; j_call: TRBJ2-3; clone_size: -; cdr3_aa: CASSMREADTQYF; cdr3_nt: TGTGCCAGTAGTATGAGGGAGGCAGATACGCAGTATTTT
v_call: TRBV5-1; d_call: TRBD2; j_call: TRBJ2-1; clone_size: -; cdr3_aa: CASSLRAGGREQFF; cdr3_nt: TGCGCCAGCAGCTTGAGAGCGGGAGGGAGGGAGCAGTTCTTC